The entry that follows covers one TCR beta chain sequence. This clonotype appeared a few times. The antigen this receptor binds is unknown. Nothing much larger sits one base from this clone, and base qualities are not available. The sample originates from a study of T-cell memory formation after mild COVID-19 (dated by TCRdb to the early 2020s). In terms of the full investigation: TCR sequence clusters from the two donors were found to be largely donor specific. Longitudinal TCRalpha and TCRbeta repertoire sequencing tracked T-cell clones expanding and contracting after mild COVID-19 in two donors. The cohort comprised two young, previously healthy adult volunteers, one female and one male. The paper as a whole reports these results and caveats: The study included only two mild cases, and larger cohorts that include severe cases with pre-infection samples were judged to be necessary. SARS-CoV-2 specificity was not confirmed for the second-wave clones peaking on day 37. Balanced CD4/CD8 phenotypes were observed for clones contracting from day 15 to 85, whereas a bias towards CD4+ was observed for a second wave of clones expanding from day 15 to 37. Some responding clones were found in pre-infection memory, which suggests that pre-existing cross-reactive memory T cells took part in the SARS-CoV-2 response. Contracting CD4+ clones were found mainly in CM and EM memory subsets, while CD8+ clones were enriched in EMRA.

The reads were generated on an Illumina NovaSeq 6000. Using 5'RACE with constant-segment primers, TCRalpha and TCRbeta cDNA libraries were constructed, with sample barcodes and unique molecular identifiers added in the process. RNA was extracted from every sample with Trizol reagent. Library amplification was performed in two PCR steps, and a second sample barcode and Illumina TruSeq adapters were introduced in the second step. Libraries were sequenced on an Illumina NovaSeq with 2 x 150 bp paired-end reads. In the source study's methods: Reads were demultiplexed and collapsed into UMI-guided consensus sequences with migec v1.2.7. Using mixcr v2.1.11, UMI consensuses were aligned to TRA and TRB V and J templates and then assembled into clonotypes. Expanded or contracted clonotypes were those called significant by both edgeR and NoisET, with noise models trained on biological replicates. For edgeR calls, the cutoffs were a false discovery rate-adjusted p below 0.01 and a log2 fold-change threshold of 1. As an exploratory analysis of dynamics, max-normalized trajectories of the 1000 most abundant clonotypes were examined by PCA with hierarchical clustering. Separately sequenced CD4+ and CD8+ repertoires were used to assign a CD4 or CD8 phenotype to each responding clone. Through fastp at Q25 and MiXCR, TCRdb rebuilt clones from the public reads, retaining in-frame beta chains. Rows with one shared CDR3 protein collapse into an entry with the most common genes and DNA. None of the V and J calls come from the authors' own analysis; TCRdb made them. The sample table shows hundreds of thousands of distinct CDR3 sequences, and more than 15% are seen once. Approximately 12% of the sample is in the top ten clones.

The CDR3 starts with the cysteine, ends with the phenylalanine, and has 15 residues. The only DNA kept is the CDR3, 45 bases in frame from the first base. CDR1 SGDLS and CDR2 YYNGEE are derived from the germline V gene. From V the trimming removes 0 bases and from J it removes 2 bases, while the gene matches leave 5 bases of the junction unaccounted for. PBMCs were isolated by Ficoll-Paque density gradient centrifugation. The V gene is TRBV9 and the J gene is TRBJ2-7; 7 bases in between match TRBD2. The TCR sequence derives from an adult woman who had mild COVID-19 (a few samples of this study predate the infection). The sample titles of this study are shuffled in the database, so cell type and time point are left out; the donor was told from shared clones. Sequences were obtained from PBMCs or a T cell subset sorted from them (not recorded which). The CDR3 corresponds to CASSVDASGTYEQYF. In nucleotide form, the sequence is TGTGCCAGCAGCGTAGATGCTAGCGGTACCTACGAGCAGTACTTC. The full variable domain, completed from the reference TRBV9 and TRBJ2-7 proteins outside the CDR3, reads DSGVTQTPKHLITATGQRVTLRCSPRSGDLSVYWYQQSLDQGLQFLIQYYNGEERAKGNILERFSAQQFPDLHSELNLSSLELGDSALYFCASSVDASGTYEQYFGPGTRLTVT.